This is a list of T cell receptor beta chains from one sample in a study of glioma-infiltrating T cells after dendritic cell vaccination. TCRdb's copy holds only in-frame clones and misses some; the assay was immunoSEQ multiplex PCR. The table includes some 110,000 clones, nearly 90% detected once. Source: blood, taken after dendritic cell vaccination. Source of these receptors: a human donor with glioblastoma. The CDR3 runs from the conserved cysteine through the conserved F or W. Fields, in order: D gene, J gene, V gene, CDR3 protein. The D gene is left open where the match is weak.

>-|TRBJ1-1|TRBV5-1
CASSPLADRGRGTEAFF
>-|TRBJ2-7|TRBV2
CASSEEQGSPYEQYF
>TRBD2|TRBJ2-1|TRBV29-1
CSVEGTSGGNEQFF
>TRBD1|TRBJ1-2|TRBV2
CASTPLQGSGYGYTF
>-|TRBJ1-4|TRBV21-1
CASSKAPRRTGFEKLFF
>-|TRBJ1-5|TRBV30
CAWSQGTNSNQPQHF
>-|TRBJ1-2|TRBV5-6
CASSLGSVANYGYTF
>TRBD1|TRBJ2-5|TRBV18
CASSPNRGQETQYF
>-|TRBJ2-5|TRBV5-1
CASSLDTQETQYF
>TRBD1|TRBJ2-7|TRBV18
CASSPVLYTGGFYEQYF
>TRBD1|TRBJ1-6|TRBV5-1
CASSPGGPSYNSPLHF
>TRBD2|TRBJ2-3|TRBV6-1
CASSGLAGPSTDTQYF
>-|TRBJ1-5|TRBV4-1
CASSPGGLSDQPQHF
>-|TRBJ2-5|TRBV10-2
CASSEGRAQETQYF
>-|TRBJ1-4|TRBV19
CASIAGAETTNEKLFF
>TRBD1|TRBJ2-5|TRBV29-1
CSARDSLSQWDTQYF
>-|TRBJ2-7|TRBV2
CASRGQVEYF
>TRBD2|TRBJ2-1|TRBV11-2
CASSLNPAGVGNEQFF
>TRBD2|TRBJ2-3|TRBV7-3
CASKLASVADTQYF
>-|TRBJ1-2|TRBV6-5
CASSYGEGGGYTF
>-|TRBJ1-5|TRBV9
CASSVDARPDQPQHF
>TRBD2|TRBJ2-7|TRBV28
CASRGGGTSYEQYF
>TRBD1|TRBJ1-1|TRBV9
CASSVEGQGATEAFF
>TRBD2|TRBJ2-1|TRBV27
CASSLGAGGRNEQFF
>TRBD1|TRBJ2-7|TRBV5-8
CASSYGQGAIPYEQYF
>TRBD1|TRBJ1-5|TRBV6-1
CASRGTVNQPQHF
>-|TRBJ1-2|TRBV5-1
CASSSDGEGGYTF